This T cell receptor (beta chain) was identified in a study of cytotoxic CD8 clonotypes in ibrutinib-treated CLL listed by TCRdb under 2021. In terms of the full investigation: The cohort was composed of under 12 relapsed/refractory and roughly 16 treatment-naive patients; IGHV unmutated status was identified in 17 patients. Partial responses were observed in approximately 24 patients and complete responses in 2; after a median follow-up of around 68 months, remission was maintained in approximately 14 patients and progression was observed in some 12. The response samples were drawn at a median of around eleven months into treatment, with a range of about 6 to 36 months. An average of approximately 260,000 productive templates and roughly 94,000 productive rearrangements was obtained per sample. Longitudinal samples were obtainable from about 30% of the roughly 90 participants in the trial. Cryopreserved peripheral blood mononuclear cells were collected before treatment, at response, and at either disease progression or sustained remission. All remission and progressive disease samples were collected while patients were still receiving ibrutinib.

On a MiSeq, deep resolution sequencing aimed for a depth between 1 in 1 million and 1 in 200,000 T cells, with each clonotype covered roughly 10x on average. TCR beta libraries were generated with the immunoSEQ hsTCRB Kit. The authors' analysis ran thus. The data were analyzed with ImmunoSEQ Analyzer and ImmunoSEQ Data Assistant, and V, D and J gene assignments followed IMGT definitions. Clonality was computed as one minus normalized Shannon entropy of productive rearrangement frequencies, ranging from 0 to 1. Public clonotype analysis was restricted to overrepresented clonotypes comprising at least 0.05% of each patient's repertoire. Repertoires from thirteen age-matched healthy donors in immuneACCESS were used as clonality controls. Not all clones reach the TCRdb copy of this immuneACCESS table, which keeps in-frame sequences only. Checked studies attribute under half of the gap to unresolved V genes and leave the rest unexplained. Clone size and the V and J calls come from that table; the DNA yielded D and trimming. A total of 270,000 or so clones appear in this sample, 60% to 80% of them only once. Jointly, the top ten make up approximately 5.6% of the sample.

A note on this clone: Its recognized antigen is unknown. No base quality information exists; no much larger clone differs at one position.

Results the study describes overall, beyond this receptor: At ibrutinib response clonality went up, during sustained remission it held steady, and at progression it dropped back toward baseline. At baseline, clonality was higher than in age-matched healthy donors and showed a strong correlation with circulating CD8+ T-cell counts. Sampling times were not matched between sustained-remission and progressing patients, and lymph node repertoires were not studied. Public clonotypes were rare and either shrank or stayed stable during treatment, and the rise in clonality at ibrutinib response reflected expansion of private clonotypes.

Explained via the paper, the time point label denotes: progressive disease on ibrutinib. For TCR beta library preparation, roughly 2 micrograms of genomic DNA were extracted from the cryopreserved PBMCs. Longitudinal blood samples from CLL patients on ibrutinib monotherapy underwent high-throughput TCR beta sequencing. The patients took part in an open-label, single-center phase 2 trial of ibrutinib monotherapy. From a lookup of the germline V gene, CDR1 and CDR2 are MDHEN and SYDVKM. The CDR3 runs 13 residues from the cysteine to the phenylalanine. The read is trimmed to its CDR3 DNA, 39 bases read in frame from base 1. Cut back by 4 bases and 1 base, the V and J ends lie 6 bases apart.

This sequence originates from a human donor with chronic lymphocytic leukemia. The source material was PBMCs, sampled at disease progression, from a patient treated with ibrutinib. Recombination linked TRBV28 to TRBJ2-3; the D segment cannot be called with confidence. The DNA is TGTGCCAGCAGTTCGCCGGGCACAGATACGCAGTATTTT. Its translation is CASSSPGTDTQYF.